This T cell receptor (beta chain) comes out of a study of blood T cells in healthy people across ages. About the research overall: Template switching retrieved approximately one barcoded beta molecule for each two T cells.

Germline assignment: CDR1 LGHDT and CDR2 YNNKEL (reference sequence). The CDR3 is 19 amino acids. J lost 3 bases, V lost 1 base, and 18 bases had no gene match. PCR was performed a second time for roughly 7 to 12 cycles using a sample-barcoded 5' primer and a J-beta primer mix. Each CDR3 protein is one row after TCRdb ran MiXCR on the 5' RACE reads. This table has roughly 1,500,000 distinct CDR3 sequences, roughly 45% appearing once. This clonotype was seen a handful of times. Its antigen is still unknown. Study outcomes and limitations: Calculation of diversity from one million T cells yielded estimates considered to be underestimates. Donors of long life had a larger count of naive CD4+ cells and greater diversity than aged donors.

J is TRBJ2-7 and V is TRBV3-1, with 7 bases fitting TRBD1. Material: blood. This TCR came from a woman younger than 30 in good health. The DNA of the CDR3 is TGTGCCAGCAGCCAAGCTGGGATAAAACCGGGACAGCAACTCTACGAGCAGTACTTC. Its translation is CASSQAGIKPGQQLYEQYF.